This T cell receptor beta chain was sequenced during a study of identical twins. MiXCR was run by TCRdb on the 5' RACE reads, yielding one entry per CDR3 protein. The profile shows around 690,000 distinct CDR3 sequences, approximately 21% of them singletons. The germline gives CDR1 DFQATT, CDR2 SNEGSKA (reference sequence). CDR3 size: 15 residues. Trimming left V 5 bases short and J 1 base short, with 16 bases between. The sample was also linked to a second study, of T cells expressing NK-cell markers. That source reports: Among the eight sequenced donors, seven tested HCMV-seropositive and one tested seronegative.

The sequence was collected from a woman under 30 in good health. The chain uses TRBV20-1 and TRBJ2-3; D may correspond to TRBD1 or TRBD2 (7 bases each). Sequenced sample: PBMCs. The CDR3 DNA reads TGCAGTGCTCTCCAGGGGGGGAAAGGCACAGATACGCAGTATTTT. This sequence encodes CSALQGGKGTDTQYF.